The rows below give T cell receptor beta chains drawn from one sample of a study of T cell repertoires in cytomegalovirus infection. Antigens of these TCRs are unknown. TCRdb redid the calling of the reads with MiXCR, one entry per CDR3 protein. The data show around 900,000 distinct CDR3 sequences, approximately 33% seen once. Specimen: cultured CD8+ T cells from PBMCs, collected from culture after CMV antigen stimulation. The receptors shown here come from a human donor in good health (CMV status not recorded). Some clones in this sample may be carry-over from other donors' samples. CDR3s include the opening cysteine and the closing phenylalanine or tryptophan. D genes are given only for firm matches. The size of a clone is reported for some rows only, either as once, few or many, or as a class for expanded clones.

CDR3aa: CASSPGLAGGLGEQYF; CDR3nt: TGTGCCAGCAGTCCAGGACTAGCGGGGGGGCTCGGGGAGCAGTACTTC; abundance: few; j_gene: TRBJ2-7; d_gene: TRBD2; v_gene: TRBV27
CDR3aa: CASSYSLGIETQYF; CDR3nt: TGTGCCAGCAGTTACTCACTAGGGATTGAGACCCAGTACTTC; abundance: -; j_gene: TRBJ2-5; d_gene: -; v_gene: TRBV6-2/TRBV6-3
CDR3aa: CATSRPTANHNQPQHF; CDR3nt: TGTGCCACCAGCAGACCGACAGCGAACCACAATCAGCCCCAGCATTTT; abundance: few; j_gene: TRBJ1-5; d_gene: -; v_gene: TRBV15
CDR3aa: CASSDLPGTSGGPQETQYF; CDR3nt: TGTGCCAGCAGTGACCTTCCCGGGACTAGCGGGGGACCCCAAGAGACCCAGTACTTC; abundance: few; j_gene: TRBJ2-5; d_gene: TRBD2; v_gene: TRBV2
CDR3aa: CASSFATWPEAFF; CDR3nt: TGTGCCAGCAGTTTCGCGACCTGGCCTGAAGCTTTCTTT; abundance: -; j_gene: TRBJ1-1; d_gene: -; v_gene: TRBV12-3/TRBV12-4
CDR3aa: CASSGGGSYEQYF; CDR3nt: TGTGCCAGCAGCGGCGGGGGCTCCTACGAGCAGTACTTC; abundance: many; j_gene: TRBJ2-7; d_gene: TRBD2; v_gene: TRBV7-2
CDR3aa: CASSLIGFKTGTDTQYF; CDR3nt: TGTGCCAGCAGCTTAATAGGGTTCAAGACGGGGACAGATACGCAGTATTTT; abundance: many; j_gene: TRBJ2-3; d_gene: -; v_gene: TRBV11-2
CDR3aa: CAISEEKWGNTIYF; CDR3nt: TGTGCCATCAGTGAGGAGAAGTGGGGAAACACCATATATTTT; abundance: -; j_gene: TRBJ1-3; d_gene: -; v_gene: TRBV10-3
CDR3aa: CASSLTGLATYNEQFF; CDR3nt: TGTGCCAGCAGTTTAACGGGACTAGCGACCTACAATGAGCAGTTCTTC; abundance: -; j_gene: TRBJ2-1; d_gene: TRBD2; v_gene: TRBV12-3/TRBV12-4
CDR3aa: CASSFWTGGGYGYTF; CDR3nt: TGTGCCAGCAGTTTTTGGACAGGGGGCGGCTATGGCTACACCTTC; abundance: -; j_gene: TRBJ1-2; d_gene: TRBD1; v_gene: TRBV12-3/TRBV12-4
CDR3aa: CTSSTQTGTGGGYTF; CDR3nt: TGTACCAGCAGTACCCAGACCGGAACCGGGGGAGGCTACACCTTC; abundance: -; j_gene: TRBJ1-2; d_gene: -; v_gene: TRBV9
CDR3aa: CATSDLHGVQPQHF; CDR3nt: TGTGCCACCAGTGATTTGCACGGGGTTCAGCCCCAGCATTTT; abundance: -; j_gene: TRBJ1-5; d_gene: -; v_gene: TRBV24-1
CDR3aa: CVSSVGLAERTDTQYF; CDR3nt: TGTGTCAGCAGCGTGGGACTAGCGGAGCGCACAGATACGCAGTATTTT; abundance: once; j_gene: TRBJ2-3; d_gene: TRBD2; v_gene: TRBV7-6
CDR3aa: CSASRQGQRGRDYGYTF; CDR3nt: TGCAGCGCCTCAAGGCAGGGCCAGAGGGGGAGGGACTATGGCTACACCTTC; abundance: -; j_gene: TRBJ1-2; d_gene: -; v_gene: TRBV29-1
CDR3aa: CATSTSTYNEQFF; CDR3nt: TGTGCCACCAGCACATCTACCTACAATGAGCAGTTCTTC; abundance: -; j_gene: TRBJ2-1; d_gene: -; v_gene: TRBV24-1
CDR3aa: CASSQGLLEETQYF; CDR3nt: TGCGCCAGCAGCCAAGGACTTCTAGAAGAGACCCAGTACTTC; abundance: -; j_gene: TRBJ2-5; d_gene: -; v_gene: TRBV4-1
CDR3aa: CASSLGAPSNSPLHF; CDR3nt: TGTGCCAGCAGCTTAGGAGCTCCTTCTAATTCACCCCTCCACTTT; abundance: many; j_gene: TRBJ1-6; d_gene: -; v_gene: TRBV7-2
CDR3aa: CAISDLGSYNSPLHF; CDR3nt: TGTGCCATCAGTGACCTGGGCTCCTATAATTCACCCCTCCACTTT; abundance: -; j_gene: TRBJ1-6; d_gene: -; v_gene: TRBV10-3
CDR3aa: CASSPGTYPGLDTEAFF; CDR3nt: TGTGCCAGCAGTCCTGGGACTTACCCAGGTTTGGACACTGAAGCTTTCTTT; abundance: many; j_gene: TRBJ1-1; d_gene: -; v_gene: TRBV7-9
CDR3aa: CASSLGGPPLFF; CDR3nt: TGTGCCAGCAGCCTAGGGGGACCCCCCTTGTTCTTC; abundance: few; j_gene: TRBJ2-1; d_gene: -; v_gene: TRBV7-6
CDR3aa: CASRVRAGEDHSGANVLTF; CDR3nt: TGTGCCAGTAGGGTACGGGCCGGAGAGGATCACTCTGGGGCCAACGTCCTGACTTTC; abundance: -; j_gene: TRBJ2-6; d_gene: -; v_gene: TRBV19
CDR3aa: CSANLRQENTQYF; CDR3nt: TGCAGTGCAAACCTTCGACAGGAAAATACGCAGTATTTT; abundance: few; j_gene: TRBJ2-3; d_gene: -; v_gene: TRBV20-1
CDR3aa: CASSFRDRLEAFF; CDR3nt: TGTGCCAGCAGCTTCCGGGACAGGCTGGAAGCTTTCTTT; abundance: few; j_gene: TRBJ1-1; d_gene: TRBD1; v_gene: TRBV6-5
CDR3aa: CASSPRKAGETQYF; CDR3nt: TGTGCCAGCAGCCCCCGGAAGGCGGGGGAGACCCAGTACTTC; abundance: -; j_gene: TRBJ2-5; d_gene: -; v_gene: TRBV27
CDR3aa: CASSERLGDTQYF; CDR3nt: TGTGCCAGCAGCGAGAGACTAGGAGATACGCAGTATTTT; abundance: -; j_gene: TRBJ2-3; d_gene: -; v_gene: TRBV7-8
CDR3aa: CASSKTGSEAFF; CDR3nt: TGTGCCAGCAGTAAGACAGGCAGTGAAGCTTTCTTT; abundance: few; j_gene: TRBJ1-1; d_gene: -; v_gene: TRBV12-3/TRBV12-4
CDR3aa: CASSPPSGADTQYF; CDR3nt: TGTGCCAGCAGTCCCCCTAGCGGGGCAGATACGCAGTATTTT; abundance: -; j_gene: TRBJ2-3; d_gene: TRBD2; v_gene: TRBV12-3/TRBV12-4
CDR3aa: CASSSTGGAVDTGELFF; CDR3nt: TGTGCCAGCAGTTCGACAGGGGGCGCGGTGGACACCGGGGAGCTGTTTTTT; abundance: -; j_gene: TRBJ2-2; d_gene: TRBD1; v_gene: TRBV6-2/TRBV6-3
CDR3aa: CASSQVAGGGNQPQHF; CDR3nt: TGCGCCAGCAGCCAAGTCGCGGGTGGAGGCAATCAGCCCCAGCATTTT; abundance: -; j_gene: TRBJ1-5; d_gene: -; v_gene: TRBV4-1